The sequence of this T cell receptor beta chain was determined in a study of shared clonotypes between healthy human individuals. Germline V gives CDR1 MNHEY, CDR2 SMNVEV (reference sequence). The CDR3 is made up of 12 amino acids. Trimming cost V 5 bases and J 6 bases, with 8 bases left between them. The authors distributed each subset's genomic DNA evenly over several immunoSEQ plates. Per the original methods: ImmunoSEQ gave junction-only sequences without quality scores, so filtering differed. TCRdb's table, derived via immunoSEQ multiplex PCR, lists solely in-frame clones and lacks some. V, J and clone size reflect that table, while D and trimming were determined from the DNA. This table holds approximately 1.9 million clones, over 85% found once. In the naive CD8 group, cells lacked CD45RO and were positively selected for CCR7, so terminally differentiated effector memory CD45RA+ cells were left out.

In regard to this clone: Its target is not known.

Notes on the study in general: Clonotypes shared by all four donors outscored non-shared clonotypes in generation probability. Shared clonotypes: 4.5% to 6.5% naive CD4, about 3.5% naive CD8, roughly 2.2% memory CD4, approximately 0.37% memory CD8.

This clonotype was obtained from a man younger than 35 in good health. Some clones in this sample may be carry-over from other donors' samples. V usage is TRBV27 and J usage is TRBJ2-1; tentative D call: TRBD2 (5 bases). Source material: naive CD8+ T cells from PBMCs. CDR3 loop: CASSGSFNEQFF. The CDR3 DNA reads as TGTGCCAGCAGTGGGAGCTTCAATGAGCAGTTCTTC.